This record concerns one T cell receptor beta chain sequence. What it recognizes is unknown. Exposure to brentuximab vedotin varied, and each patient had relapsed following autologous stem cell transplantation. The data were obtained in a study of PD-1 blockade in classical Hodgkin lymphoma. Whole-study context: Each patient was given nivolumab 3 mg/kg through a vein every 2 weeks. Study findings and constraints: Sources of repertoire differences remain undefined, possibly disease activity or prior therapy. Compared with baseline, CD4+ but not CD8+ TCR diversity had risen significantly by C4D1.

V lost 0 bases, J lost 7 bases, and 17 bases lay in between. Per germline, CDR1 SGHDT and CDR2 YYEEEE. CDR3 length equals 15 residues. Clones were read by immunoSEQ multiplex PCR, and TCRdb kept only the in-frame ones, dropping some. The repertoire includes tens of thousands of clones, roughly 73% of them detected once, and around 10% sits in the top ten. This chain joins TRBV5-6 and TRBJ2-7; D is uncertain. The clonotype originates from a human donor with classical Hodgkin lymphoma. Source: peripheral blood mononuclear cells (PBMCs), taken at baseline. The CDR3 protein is CASSLASSYPEEQYF. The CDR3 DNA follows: TGTGCCAGCAGCTTGGCCAGTTCCTACCCGGAGGAGCAGTACTTC.